The rows below give T cell receptor beta chains drawn from one sample of a study of Graves' ophthalmopathy and Graves' hyperthyroidism. Using its own MiXCR run on the multiplex PCR reads, TCRdb lists one record per CDR3 protein. The sample has around 400,000 distinct CDR3 sequences; around 21% are singletons. Material for sequencing was peripheral blood. The source is a woman between 18 and 30 years old with stable Graves' hyperthyroidism. Each CDR3 is given without its conserved first and last residue.

TRBV12-3/TRBV12-4 12 ASTRGQVFHEQY
TRBV7-2 12 ASSHGTAQNIQY
TRBV11-2 15 ASRQKDNGTYSYEQY
TRBV6-2/TRBV6-3 15 ASSYKREGRDPHEQY
TRBV29-1 15 SAVALPGARVNQPQH
TRBV6-1 16 ASSSHIGGSSYNSPLH
TRBV5-1 12 ASSLTTGVDEQY
TRBV19 13 ASSIGQGAIYEQY
TRBV6-5 12 ASSYTDRPGEQY
TRBV6-5 12 ASSVRAGNSPLH
TRBV19 11 ASSIAGGYEQY
TRBV12-3/TRBV12-4 11 ASSFEGNYGYT
TRBV12-5 12 ASASQGGSTEAF
TRBV20-1 11 SALRDPLYEQY
TRBV5-1 14 ASSSVPGTGVDEQY
TRBV20-1 10 SARAGNTEAF
TRBV29-1 11 SVRGGGPYGYT
TRBV20-1 12 SAFTGTGSTEAF
TRBV20-1 13 SARPGLAGKGIQY
TRBV28 17 ASSTPDRGLFSGANVLT
TRBV7-2 10 ASSPRASPLH
TRBV7-8 13 ASSSYSGGEETQY
TRBV12-3/TRBV12-4 11 ASSLTSGNPQH
TRBV6-5 13 ASSSPGTRAYGYT
TRBV6-2/TRBV6-3 12 ASSYIAGGSEQY
TRBV6-2/TRBV6-3 12 ASSYTRGPYEQY
TRBV4-1 13 ASSQFLLGSYEQY
TRBV12-3/TRBV12-4 10 ASSTGGTEAF
TRBV6-1 10 ASSIQGLGAF
TRBV19 10 ATGGQLNEQY
TRBV2 14 ASSRGTHYSNQPQH
TRBV28 13 ASSPPGVGTGELF
TRBV12-3/TRBV12-4 12 ASSPGQGLDEQY
TRBV6-5 13 ASSYSTGGNQPQH
TRBV24-1 14 ATSPPGGADTGELF
TRBV5-1 12 ASSPEQGTTEAF
TRBV20-1 12 SARGGQSNQPQH
TRBV10-3 13 AISDRGTGANVLT
TRBV29-1 10 SGSGVEETQY
TRBV10-3 11 AISRDYRYEQY
TRBV28 11 ASRKGGKETQY
TRBV13 14 ASSNIGDRGSYEQY
TRBV10-2 11 ASSETARETQY
TRBV28 13 ASSQTPRQENIQY
TRBV5-1 14 ASSPSRQAYNSPLH
TRBV6-2/TRBV6-3 12 ASKTGGLRTEAF
TRBV5-1 12 ASSSGQGAFGYT